This TCR beta chain was captured by sequencing in a study of T-cell reconstitution after alpha-beta-depleted transplantation in children. Unique molecular identifiers were used to barcode this TCRbeta library. From the PCR reads, TCRdb called clonotypes with MiXCR, one entry per CDR3 protein. The table lists 450,000 to 600,000 distinct CDR3 sequences, about 31% of them singletons. The CDR3 totals 14 residues. The germline V gene has CDR1 SGHVS and CDR2 FNYEAQ. V was shortened by 2 bases and J by 7 bases, with 12 bases between the two germline ends. This clonotype was observed a few times. This sequence originates from a human donor who donated a stem cell graft to a child with aplastic anemia. The chain links TRBV7-6 to TRBJ2-1; no clear D. Sequencing used PBMCs from the stem cell graft donor, obtained from the stem cell graft. CDR3: CASSLRTPKNEQFF. CDR3 DNA: TGTGCCAGCAGCTTAAGGACCCCCAAGAATGAGCAGTTCTTC.